The 7 T cell receptor beta chains below all came from one sample that was sequenced in a study of T cells in Graves' hyperthyroidism and ophthalmopathy. Using RNA transcripts as the source, TCR beta CDR3 regions were amplified. When the TCR CDR3 underwent first-round RT-PCR, the HTBI primer set was used. Each CDR3 protein gets one entry after TCRdb re-called the multiplex PCR reads with MiXCR. Of around 300,000 distinct CDR3 sequences listed, approximately 15% were seen once; the top ten hold around 25%. Source material: blood. These receptor sequences come from a young woman with Graves' hyperthyroidism.

This clonotype was counted ten times or more. This rearrangement joins TRBV2 to TRBJ2-7; tentative D call: TRBD1 (6 bases). Germline V CDR1 and CDR2: SNHLY, FYNNEI. The CDR3 is 11 residues long. The ends were cut back, 6 bases at V and 4 bases at J, with 7 bases in the middle. The CDR3: CASRQGYEQYF. The CDR3 region has the DNA TGTGCCAGCAGACAGGGTTACGAGCAGTACTTC.

This clonotype showed up many times. The chain has TRBV27 and TRBJ1-4; no definite D call. Trimming left V 2 bases short and J 4 bases short, with 5 bases between. Germline V gives CDR1 MNHEY, CDR2 SMNVEV (reference sequence). The CDR3 is 13 amino acids. CDR3 sequence (DNA): TGTGCCAGCAGTTTACAGAGTAATGAAAAACTGTTTTTT. Translating it yields CASSLQSNEKLFF. Full variable domain (missing parts from reference TRBV27 and TRBJ1-4): EAQVTQNPRYLITVTGKKLTVTCSQNMNHEYMSWYRQDPGLGLRQIYYSMNVEVTDKGDVPEGYKVSRKEKRNFPLILESPSPNQTSLYFCASSLQSNEKLFFGSGTQLSVL.

The chain combines TRBV7-9 with TRBJ2-3; 12 bases are a match to TRBD2. The CDR3 is made up of 16 amino acids. Germline V gene lookup returns CDR1 SEHNR and CDR2 FQNEAQ (reference sequence). J gave up 2 bases and V 5 bases, and 5 bases lay outside the gene matches. The DNA of the CDR3 is TGTGCCAGCAGCCCTCTAGCGGGAGGGTCCACAGATACGCAGTATTTT. Translation gives CASSPLAGGSTDTQYF.

To note about this clonotype: It may be a read error: a sequence one base away is much more abundant. The chain employs TRBV10-3 and TRBJ2-1; TRBD1 might be the D (5 bases). Germline loops: CDR1 ENHRY, CDR2 SYGVKD. V gave up 4 bases and J gave up 2 bases, with 15 bases separating them. The CDR3 spans 16 residues. This chain's CDR3 is CAISGASGAAYNEQFF. CDR3 bases: TGTGCCATCAGTGGTGCGTCTGGGGCCGCCTACAATGAGCAGTTCTTC.

This chain uses TRBV7-2 with TRBJ1-6, with D maybe TRBD1 (6 bases). In germline, CDR1 is SGHTA, CDR2 FQGNSA. With 3 bases removed from V and 6 bases from J, the gap between germline ends came to 9 bases. The length of the CDR3 is 14 residues. This chain's CDR3 is CASSFGQINSPLHF. Written as DNA, the CDR3 is TGTGCCAGCAGCTTTGGACAGATTAATTCACCCCTCCACTTT. The entire variable domain, with the rest obtained from reference TRBV7-2 and TRBJ1-6, is as follows: GAGVSQSPSNKVTEKGKDVELRCDPISGHTALYWYRQSLGQGLEFLIYFQGNSAPDKSGLPSDRFSAERTGGSVSTLTIQRTQQEDSAVYLCASSFGQINSPLHFGNGTRLTVT.

This clonotype was observed at least ten times. The gene calls are TRBV6-1 and TRBJ2-1; a possible D gene is TRBD1 (5 bases). Germline assignment: CDR1 MNHNS and CDR2 SASEGT. With 8 bases removed from V and 4 bases from J, the gap between germline ends came to 12 bases. This CDR3 contains 13 residues. CDR3 DNA: TGTGCCAGCGGTCAGGGCTATTACAATGAGCAGTTCTTC. The encoded protein is CASGQGYYNEQFF.

This clonotype was counted only a few times. The rearrangement uses TRBV5-1 and TRBJ1-6; 7 bases fit TRBD1. Germline assignment: CDR1 SGHRS and CDR2 YFSETQ. The CDR3 totals 14 residues. Trimming at V came to 5 bases and at J to 8 bases, leaving 7 bases not matched to a gene. The CDR3 DNA reads TGCGCCAGCAGTAAGGACACAGGGGATTCACCCCTCCACTTT. Its protein is CASSKDTGDSPLHF.